The entry below describes one T cell receptor (beta chain). V gave up 5 bases and J gave up 3 bases, with 11 bases separating them. The CDR3 spans 13 residues. Germline V lookup: CDR1 LNHDA, CDR2 SQIVND (reference sequence). The data are from a study of T cell responses to AZD1222 COVID-19 vaccine. TCRdb's copy holds only in-frame clones and misses some; the assay was immunoSEQ multiplex PCR. The sample yields around 150,000 clones, 85% to 95% seen once. This clonotype was obtained from an adult who received the AZD1222 COVID-19 vaccine. The sequenced sample was peripheral blood, obtained 28 days after the second AZD1222 dose. This chain links TRBV19 with TRBJ2-7; no definite D call. CDR3 DNA: TGTGCCAGTAGTGGGCCGGGTTTCTACGAGCAGTACTTC. Protein product: CASSGPGFYEQYF.